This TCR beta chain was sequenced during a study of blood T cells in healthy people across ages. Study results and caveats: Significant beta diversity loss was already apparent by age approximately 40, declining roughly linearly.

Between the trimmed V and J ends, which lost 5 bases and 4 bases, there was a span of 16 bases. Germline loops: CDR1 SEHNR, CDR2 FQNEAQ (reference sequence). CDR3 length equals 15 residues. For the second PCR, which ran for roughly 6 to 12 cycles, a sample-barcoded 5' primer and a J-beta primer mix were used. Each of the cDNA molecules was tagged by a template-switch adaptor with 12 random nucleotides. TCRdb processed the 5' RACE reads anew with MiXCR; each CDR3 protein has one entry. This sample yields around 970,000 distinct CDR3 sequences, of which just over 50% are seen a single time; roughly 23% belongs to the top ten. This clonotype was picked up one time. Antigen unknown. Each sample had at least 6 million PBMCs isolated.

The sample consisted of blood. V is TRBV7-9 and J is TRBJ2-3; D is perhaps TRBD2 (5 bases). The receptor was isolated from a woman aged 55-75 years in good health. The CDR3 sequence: CASSQVTSGADTQYF. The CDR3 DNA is TGTGCCAGCAGCCAAGTGACGAGCGGTGCAGATACGCAGTATTTT.